This T cell receptor (beta chain) derives from a study of blood T cell repertoires in COVID-19. The CDR3 covers 14 residues. The germline V gene encodes CDR1 LNHDA and CDR2 SQIVND (reference sequence). V lost 5 bases and J lost 4; bases outside the gene matches: 5. TCRdb keeps only in-frame clones here, not all; method: immunoSEQ multiplex PCR. The sample has some 75,000 clones, about four fifths seen once. This TCR came from a woman older than 75 with active or convalescent COVID-19. The sequenced material came from peripheral blood. The V call is TRBV19, the J call TRBJ2-7, with 10 bases matching TRBD2. CDR3 amino acids: CASSRAGGQYEQYF. The CDR3 DNA is TGTGCCAGTAGTCGAGCGGGGGGGCAGTACGAGCAGTACTTC. Based on the CDR3 plus reference TRBV19 and TRBJ2-7, the full variable domain is DGGITQSPKYLFRKEGQNVTLSCEQNLNHDAMYWYRQDPGQGLRLIYYSQIVNDFQKGDIAEGYSVSREKKESFPLTVTSAQKNPTAFYLCASSRAGGQYEQYFGPGTRLTVT.